The sequence of this TCR beta chain was determined in a study of blood T cell repertoires in COVID-19. The overall study: Sites across the United States, Italy and Spain contributed samples from acute and convalescent COVID-19. Nucleic acid was either cDNA or gDNA, and it came from T cells, B-cell-depleted T cells, or PBMCs.

J gave up 4 bases and V 5 bases, and 7 bases lay outside the gene matches. The germline CDR1 and CDR2 sequences are MNHEY and SMNVEV (reference sequence). The length of the CDR3 is 15 residues. As handled by the study authors: Estimated nucleated cell counts came from reference gene primer amplification. Data came from immunoSEQ multiplex PCR; TCRdb stores just in-frame clones and leaves some out. Clonal size and the V and J genes are those of that table, whereas D and trimming came from the DNA. The table records more than 85,000 clones, approximately 76% of them present only once. J is TRBJ1-1 and V is TRBV27; 10 nucleotides line up with TRBD1. Sequencing was done on a sample of peripheral blood. The receptor was derived from a woman in her 70s with acute or convalescent COVID-19. CDR3 nucleotides: TGTGCCAGCAGTCGACAGGGGGCAAGGAGCACTGAAGCTTTCTTT. It yields the protein CASSRQGARSTEAFF.